Detailed here is one TCR beta chain. This record belongs to a study of blood T cell repertoires in COVID-19. The CDR3 is 14 residues long. After removal of 8 bases from V and 5 bases from J, the junction contained 7 bases not matched to a gene. Germline V CDR1 and CDR2: LNHDA, SQIVND (reference sequence). Here immunoSEQ multiplex PCR was the method, and the copy in TCRdb shows in-frame clones only, minus some. The repertoire holds under 350,000 clones, with about 88% as singletons. The clonotype originates from a man between 60 and 70 years old who had recovered from COVID-19. The V and J genes are TRBV19 and TRBJ2-2; TRBD2 matches 8 bases. The sequenced sample consisted of PBMCs or T cells enriched from blood (not recorded which). In DNA form, the CDR3 reads TGTGCCAGTGAATCGACGGGGGGGACCGGGGAGCTGTTTTTT. It codes for CASESTGGTGELFF.